What follows are 20 T cell receptor beta chains derived from one specimen sequenced in a study of T cell responses to AZD1222 COVID-19 vaccine. Sequencing used immunoSEQ multiplex PCR; TCRdb keeps in-frame clones, though not all of them. Found here are roughly 120,000 clones, around 90% of them singletons; the top ten hold approximately 2.5%. The material was peripheral blood, obtained 28 days after the second AZD1222 dose. The receptors were gathered from an adult who received the AZD1222 COVID-19 vaccine.

The chain joins TRBV29-1 to TRBJ2-5, with TRBD1 as a possible D gene (5 bases). Per the germline V gene, CDR1 is SQVTM and CDR2 is ANQGSEA. This CDR3 contains 13 residues. Trimming removed 5 bases from V and 1 base from J, with 11 bases in between. The CDR3 nucleotides are TGCAGCGTTTCAGACAGCCTCCAAGAGACCCAGTACTTC. Translation gives CSVSDSLQETQYF. Full variable domain (outside the CDR3, taken from reference TRBV29-1 and TRBJ2-5): SAVISQKPSRDICQRGTSLTIQCQVDSQVTMMFWYRQQPGQSLTLIATANQGSEATYESGFVIDKFPISRPNLTFSTLTVSNMSPEDSSIYLCSVSDSLQETQYFGPGTRLLVL.

This chain's CDR3 is CASNERGLRQPQHF. In DNA, the CDR3 is TGTGCCAGCAACGAGAGGGGGCTTCGGCAGCCCCAGCATTTT. This chain links TRBV28 with TRBJ1-5; TRBD1 matches at 7 bases. Germline CDR1 is MDHEN and CDR2 is SYDVKM. After removal of 7 bases from V and 7 bases from J, the junction contained 10 bases not matched to a gene. The CDR3 is made up of 14 amino acids.

The rearrangement links TRBV7-6 to TRBJ1-4; D is perhaps TRBD1 (5 bases). This CDR3 is 14 amino acids long. Trimming cost V 2 bases and J 8 bases, with 12 bases left between them. The V gene's germline CDR1 is SGHVS and CDR2 FNYEAQ. In nucleotides, the CDR3 is TGTGCCAGCAGCTTATACCCTAGGGGCGAAAAACTGTTTTTT. This sequence encodes CASSLYPRGEKLFF.

This chain links TRBV27 with TRBJ1-5; D uncertain. CDR1 MNHEY and CDR2 SMNVEV come from the germline V gene (reference sequence). With 2 bases removed from V and 1 base from J, the gap between germline ends came to 12 bases. There are 16 residues in the CDR3. CDR3 in DNA: TGTGCCAGCAGTTTAAAGGGAGGGATGAGCAATCAGCCCCAGCATTTT. Protein sequence: CASSLKGGMSNQPQHF.

The sample holds one count of this clone. The V and J genes are TRBV28 and TRBJ1-5; TRBD1 might be the D (6 bases). From germline, CDR1 is MDHEN and CDR2 SYDVKM. This CDR3 has 17 residues. V lost 2 bases and J lost 0, with 14 bases in between. The CDR3 loop reads CASSLLGGANSNQPQHF. CDR3 DNA sequence: TGTGCCAGCAGTTTACTGGGGGGGGCAAATAGCAATCAGCCCCAGCATTTT.

CDR3 loop: CASSMLGGGYTF. CDR3 DNA sequence: TGTGCCAGTAGTATGCTCGGCGGGGGCTACACCTTC. The rearrangement links TRBV19 to TRBJ1-2; D uncertain. CDR1 is LNHDA, CDR2 SQIVND, per germline (reference sequence). The germline V and J ends were trimmed by 3 bases and 8 bases, with 10 bases remaining between them. This CDR3 has 12 amino acids.

This chain uses TRBV6-2 or TRBV6-3 with TRBJ2-3; D may be TRBD2 (6 bases). Germline loops: CDR1 MNHEY, CDR2 SVGEGT. Trimming pared 2 bases from V and 2 bases from J, leaving 14 bases between. There are 16 residues in the CDR3. The CDR3 DNA is TGTGCCAGCAGTTACAGTGGGGACTTGATCACAGATACGCAGTATTTT. It specifies CASSYSGDLITDTQYF.

J is TRBJ1-1 and V is TRBV19, with D unclear. Germline V gene lookup returns CDR1 LNHDA and CDR2 SQIVND (reference sequence). Trimming cost V 0 bases and J 4 bases, with 9 bases left between them. The CDR3 runs to 14 residues. The CDR3 spells CASSIEAGVTEAFF. The CDR3 nucleotides are TGTGCCAGTAGTATAGAGGCAGGCGTCACTGAAGCTTTCTTT.

V is TRBV19 and J is TRBJ1-5; D is unresolved. This CDR3 region has 17 residues. Looked up from germline, CDR1 is LNHDA and CDR2 is SQIVND (reference sequence). V shed 0 bases and J shed 3 bases, with 15 bases lying between them. The CDR3 sequence: CASSIDRSKTLNQPQHF. CDR3 coding DNA: TGTGCCAGTAGTATAGATCGGAGTAAAACTCTCAATCAGCCCCAGCATTTT. The complete variable domain, with remaining parts taken from reference TRBV19 and TRBJ1-5, reads DGGITQSPKYLFRKEGQNVTLSCEQNLNHDAMYWYRQDPGQGLRLIYYSQIVNDFQKGDIAEGYSVSREKKESFPLTVTSAQKNPTAFYLCASSIDRSKTLNQPQHFGDGTRLSIL.

J is TRBJ2-2 and V is TRBV7-9; D not resolved. CDR1 and CDR2 (germline): SEHNR, FQNEAQ (reference sequence). The CDR3 length is 10 residues. The V gene lost 8 bases and the J gene lost 7 bases, with 5 bases spanning the gap. Written as DNA, the CDR3 is TGTGCCAGCGCGATCGGGGAGCTGTTTTTT. It specifies CASAIGELFF.

The rearrangement joins TRBV7-9 to TRBJ1-5, with D possibly TRBD1 on 6 matching bases. CDR1 SEHNR and CDR2 FQNEAQ come from the germline V gene (reference sequence). The V and J ends lost 1 base and 3 bases respectively, with 16 bases between them. The CDR3 is 17 residues long. The CDR3 DNA follows: TGTGCCAGCAGCTTAGGGCGTCGGGGGGGCGACAATCAGCCCCAGCATTTT. Translated: CASSLGRRGGDNQPQHF.

This clone occurred once. This chain uses TRBV7-3 with TRBJ2-1; 11 bases line up with TRBD2. V was pared by 0 bases and J by 6 bases, with 1 base of the junction left unmatched. The CDR3 length is 15 residues. CDR1 and CDR2 from the germline V gene are SGHTA and FQGTGA. DNA for the CDR3: TGTGCCAGCAGCTTAACGACTAGCGGGACCAATGAGCAGTTCTTC. Residues: CASSLTTSGTNEQFF.

The J gene is TRBJ1-5, the V gene TRBV24-1, with 10 bases matching TRBD1. There are 14 residues in the CDR3. Unmatched junction bases numbered 2, after V lost 8 bases and J lost 2 bases. In germline, CDR1 is KGHDR, CDR2 SFDVKD. This CDR3 is CATMGTGGNQPQHF. The DNA for the CDR3 is TGTGCCACCATGGGGACAGGGGGCAATCAGCCCCAGCATTTT.

The chain is built from TRBV5-1 and TRBJ2-3, with 10 positions matching TRBD2. The trim removed 4 bases at V and 1 base at J, leaving 12 bases unmatched. Germline V gene data show CDR1 as SGHRS and CDR2 as YFSETQ. CDR3 length: 18 residues. The CDR3 DNA reads TGCGCCAGCAGCCGATGGCCTAGCGGGGGCGCCGGCACAGATACGCAGTATTTT. It codes for CASSRWPSGGAGTDTQYF. The complete variable domain, with remaining parts taken from reference TRBV5-1 and TRBJ2-3, reads KAGVTQTPRYLIKTRGQQVTLSCSPISGHRSVSWYQQTPGQGLQFLFEYFSETQRNKGNFPGRFSGRQFSNSRSEMNVSTLELGDSALYLCASSRWPSGGAGTDTQYFGPGTRLTVL.

This chain links TRBV20-1 with TRBJ1-5; the D is unclear. Trimming pared 4 bases from V and 4 bases from J, leaving 5 bases between. CDR3 length equals 11 residues. Per the germline V gene, CDR1 is DFQATT and CDR2 is SNEGSKA (reference sequence). This CDR3 reads CSATDNQPQHF. The CDR3 DNA sequence: TGCAGTGCTACCGATAATCAGCCCCAGCATTTT.

In regard to this clone: One junction end disagrees with the germline gene, perhaps due to a read error. The chain's CDR3 is CARSLGHSGGATGELFF. The CDR3 DNA reads as TGCGCCCGCAGCTTGGGGCATTCCGGGGGGGCCACCGGGGAGCTGTTTTTT. V is TRBV5-1 and J is TRBJ2-2; TRBD2 matches at 8 bases. CDR1 and CDR2 from the germline V gene are SGHRS and YFSETQ. The CDR3 covers 17 residues.

In this sample, this clone turned up a few times. The chain links TRBV7-8 to TRBJ1-5; D possibly corresponds to TRBD1 (6 bases). V lost 5 bases, J lost 2 bases, and 13 bases lay in between. The germline V gene encodes CDR1 SGHVS and CDR2 FQNEAQ. The CDR3 loop spans 15 amino acids. The CDR3 bases are TGTGCCAGCAGCGTAGGGGGAGGTCGCAATCAGCCCCAGCATTTT. Translating it yields CASSVGGGRNQPQHF.

This clone was seen just once. The chain couples TRBV11-2 to TRBJ2-1; 7 bases line up with TRBD1. CDR1 is SGHAT, CDR2 FQNNGV, per germline. CDR3 size: 14 residues. V dropped 3 bases and J dropped 4; count of bases not matched to a gene: 3. For the CDR3, the DNA is TGTGCCAGCAGCTTCCGGACAGGTTACAATGAGCAGTTCTTC. It codes for CASSFRTGYNEQFF.

The gene calls are TRBV11-2 and TRBJ2-1, with 9 positions matching TRBD1. With V trimmed by 5 bases and J by 8 bases, 7 bases remained unmatched. CDR3 length equals 14 residues. CDR1 is SGHAT and CDR2 is FQNNGV in the germline V gene. The CDR3 sequence: CASSPGQGQDEQFF. DNA for the CDR3: TGTGCCAGCAGCCCCGGACAGGGGCAAGATGAGCAGTTCTTC.

The J gene is TRBJ1-3, the V gene TRBV5-1; D unresolved. Germline lookup yields CDR1 SGHRS and CDR2 YFSETQ. Trimming pared 0 bases from V and 0 bases from J, leaving 10 bases between. CDR3 length: 16 residues. The CDR3 here is CASSLGWGSSGNTIYF. In DNA form, the CDR3 reads TGCGCCAGCAGCTTGGGGTGGGGAAGCTCTGGAAACACCATATATTTT.